What follows is one T cell receptor beta chain and its context. Its antigen is not known. A single base separates this from a much larger clone, so it may be a read error. Investigators prepared the TCR beta libraries by applying iRepertoire HTBI primers and Arm-PCR of CDR3 regions. TCRdb used MiXCR to reprocess the multiplex PCR reads, holding one entry per CDR3 protein. The repertoire holds around 500,000 distinct CDR3 sequences, with around 12% as singletons. This specimen comes from a study of regulatory T cells in long-lasting Graves disease. Study context: Antithyroid drugs had been taken under 3 months by newly diagnosed Graves' patients.

Study-wide findings and caveats: Whereas new patients shared 800 to 1,000 public clonotypes, persistent patients shared more, at some 2,700.

The time point: newly diagnosed GD, antithyroid drugs for less than 3 months. Construction of the TCR library relied on RNA isolated from PBMCs. The sample was also linked to a second study, of T cells in Graves' hyperthyroidism and ophthalmopathy. Per that study: Hyperthyroidism had been newly diagnosed in patients aged 18 to 65, and its duration was under 2 months. With the HTBI primer set, the TCR CDR3 went through a first round of RT-PCR.

This TCR was sampled from a young woman with Graves disease. The specimen was peripheral blood mononuclear cells (PBMCs), collected at new diagnosis, from a patient treated with antithyroid drugs.

The DNA for the CDR3 is TGTGCCAGCAGTGAGGACAGGAATCAGCCCCAGCATTTT. Translation: CASSEDRNQPQHF. The V call is TRBV6-2 or TRBV6-3, the J call TRBJ1-5; the match to TRBD1 covers 7 bases. Germline lookup yields CDR1 MNHEY and CDR2 SVGEGT. This CDR3 is 13 amino acids long. V shed 5 bases and J 4 bases; nucleotides not matched to a gene: 2.